This T cell receptor beta chain was found in a study of T cells in Graves' hyperthyroidism and ophthalmopathy. Not enrolled were patients with uncontrolled infection, other autoimmune disease, pregnancy or lactation. Fresh peripheral blood, 9.5 to 10 ml of it, supplied the PBMCs. Trimming took off 5 bases at V and 5 bases at J, with 9 bases between the two ends. In germline, CDR1 is SGHAT, CDR2 FQNNGV. The CDR3 is 12 amino acids. This clonotype was seen at least ten times. Its target is unknown. RNA transcripts served as the template for amplifying TCR beta CDR3 regions. The HTBI primer set was used in a first-round RT-PCR of the TCR CDR3. TCRdb fed the multiplex PCR reads into MiXCR, producing one record per CDR3 protein. The sample has some 300,000 distinct CDR3 sequences, roughly a fifth seen once. Regarding the study as a whole: Most thyroid clonotypes that were expanded above 0.001 also turned up in blood. The model made its ophthalmopathy prediction, and onset followed a median around six months later.

Sequencing input: blood. This receptor was taken from a man aged 45 to 65 with Graves' ophthalmopathy. This chain uses TRBV11-2 with TRBJ2-5, with D hard to call. As DNA, the CDR3 is TGTGCCAGCAGCCGACTCTGGGAGACCCAGTACTTC. Its translation is CASSRLWETQYF.